This section outlines one TCR beta chain sequence together with its context. The target antigen is unknown. V was clipped by 0 bases and J by 2 bases; unmatched bases: 2. The CDR3 spans 15 residues. Germline values: CDR1 SGHNT, CDR2 YYREEE (reference sequence). The data were taken from a study of shared clonotypes between healthy human individuals. Clones were sequenced by immunoSEQ multiplex PCR, and TCRdb holds only the in-frame ones, with some missing. Of more than 550,000 clones in the sample, roughly 72% were seen once. Findings of the study overall: Several donors shared approximately 5% of their naive CD4 clonotypes.

Material for sequencing was memory CD4+ T cells sorted from blood. The subset is: CD45RA-negative fraction. The J gene is TRBJ1-2, the V gene TRBV5-4; 9 bases are shared with TRBD1. The clonotype was recovered from a woman aged 30 to 39 in good health. The CDR3 sequence is CASSLGTGENYGYTF. CDR3 coding DNA: TGTGCCAGCAGCTTGGGGACAGGGGAGAACTATGGCTACACCTTC.